Below are 23 T cell receptor beta chains sequenced from a single sample in a study of blood T cell repertoires in COVID-19. Sequencing was performed with immunoSEQ multiplex PCR; in TCRdb, only in-frame clones are kept and a portion is missing. Of roughly 170,000 clones listed, around 83% are singletons. Sample: PBMCs or T cells enriched from blood (not recorded which). The origin of the receptors is a woman in her forties or fifties in a cohort exposed to, infected with or recovered from COVID-19 (not recorded which).

V usage is TRBV28 and J usage is TRBJ1-1; D possibly corresponds to TRBD1 (5 bases). Germline loops: CDR1 MDHEN, CDR2 SYDVKM. The V gene lost 3 bases and the J gene lost 1 base, with 9 bases spanning the gap. CDR3 length equals 14 residues. The DNA for the CDR3 is TGTGCCAGCAGTTTCGGGGGGACGAACACTGAAGCTTTCTTT. It codes for CASSFGGTNTEAFF.

This clone was recorded a few times. The gene calls are TRBV11-2 and TRBJ1-1; weak D call: TRBD1 (5 bases). Per germline, CDR1 SGHAT and CDR2 FQNNGV. The CDR3 loop spans 13 amino acids. The V gene lost 4 bases and the J gene lost 5 bases, with 11 bases spanning the gap. CDR3 sequence: CASSSLRGTEAFF. Written as DNA, the CDR3 is TGTGCCAGCAGCTCCCTGCGGGGGACTGAAGCTTTCTTT.

This clone was seen just once. This specimen includes other DNA sequences encoding the same CDR3. The chain uses TRBV18 and TRBJ1-5; D is perhaps TRBD1 (5 bases). Germline values: CDR1 KGHSH, CDR2 LQKENI. Trimming cost V 2 bases and J 8 bases, with 13 bases left between them. This CDR3 has 14 residues. The CDR3 region is CASSPNYGGEPQHF. The CDR3 DNA follows: TGTGCCAGCTCACCAAATTACGGAGGGGAGCCCCAGCATTTT.

The V gene is TRBV19, the J gene TRBJ1-5; D possibly corresponds to TRBD1 (6 bases). The CDR3 runs to 14 residues. CDR1 LNHDA and CDR2 SQIVND come from the germline V gene (reference sequence). V was clipped by 3 bases and J by 5 bases, with 11 bases between them. The CDR3 DNA follows: TGTGCCAGTAGTATGGTACAGGGCGATCAGCCCCAGCATTTT. This codes for CASSMVQGDQPQHF.

This clone was recorded once. The chain uses TRBV7-3 and TRBJ2-3; TRBD2 agrees at 13 bases. The CDR3 runs to 21 residues. Germline trimming cut 1 base from V and 6 bases from J; bases unmatched to any gene: 19. Germline V gene sequence: CDR1 SGHTA, CDR2 FQGTGA. In DNA form, the CDR3 reads TGTGCCAGCAGCTTAAAGGGGGTAACCGGGACTAGCGGGGCCCCGGGGGATACGCAGTATTTT. This translates into CASSLKGVTGTSGAPGDTQYF.

This clone was seen a few times. J is TRBJ2-7 and V is TRBV19, with TRBD2 matching 11 bases. Germline V gene sequence: CDR1 LNHDA, CDR2 SQIVND (reference sequence). The CDR3 covers 16 residues. V gave up 5 bases and J gave up 4 bases; unmatched junction bases: 10. The CDR3 DNA follows: TGTGCCAGTAGTGCCTCCGGGACTAGCGGAGCATACGAGCAGTACTTC. Amino acid sequence: CASSASGTSGAYEQYF.

The rearrangement uses TRBV4-1 and TRBJ2-7; 9 bases are shared with TRBD2. Germline V gene lookup returns CDR1 MGHRA and CDR2 YSYEKL. The J segment lost 5 bases and the V segment lost 0 bases, leaving 11 bases of the junction unmatched. The CDR3 runs to 17 residues. CDR3 residues: CASSQDGAGGPQDEQYF. The CDR3 DNA reads TGCGCCAGCAGCCAAGATGGGGCGGGAGGGCCTCAGGACGAGCAGTACTTC.

This clone was counted a few times. The gene calls are TRBV6-1 and TRBJ1-1; weak D call: TRBD1 (5 bases). The CDR3 loop spans 14 amino acids. Germline-derived CDR1 and CDR2 are MNHNS and SASEGT. V lost 3 bases to trimming and J lost 2 bases, with 10 bases between them. In nucleotides, the CDR3 is TGTGCCAGCAGTGAGAATCAGGGTAACACTGAAGCTTTCTTT. Translation gives CASSENQGNTEAFF.

This sequence joins TRBV18 and TRBJ1-1; D is undetermined. The CDR3 extends over 13 amino acids. Trimming pared 3 bases from V and 1 base from J, leaving 6 bases between. The germline gives CDR1 KGHSH, CDR2 LQKENI. Here the CDR3 DNA reads TGTGCCAGCTCACCCACGAGGAACACTGAAGCTTTCTTT. Residues: CASSPTRNTEAFF.

The chain uses TRBV6-6 and TRBJ1-6; possible D gene TRBD1, 5 bases. The CDR3 sequence is 16 residues long. Trimming left V 2 bases short and J 5 bases short, with 13 bases between. Germline assignment: CDR1 MNHNY and CDR2 SVGAGI (reference sequence). DNA for the CDR3: TGTGCCAGCAGTTACGCGGGAGGGGTTGATAATTCACCCCTCCACTTT. It translates to CASSYAGGVDNSPLHF.

The rearrangement links TRBV3-1 (or the pseudogene TRBV3-2) to TRBJ2-7; maybe TRBD1 (6 bases). The germline V gene has CDR1 LGHDT and CDR2 YNNKEL (reference sequence). The CDR3 has 16 residues. Trimming removed 6 bases at V and 3 bases at J, with 21 bases between. The CDR3 protein is CASSKTGPRQIYEQYF. The CDR3 DNA follows: TGTGCCAGCAGTAAAACAGGGCCGCGGCAGATCTACGAGCAGTACTTC.

The chain carries TRBV10-3 and TRBJ1-3, with a weak D call TRBD1 (6 bases). CDR1 is ENHRY and CDR2 is SYGVKD in the germline V gene. The CDR3 loop spans 15 amino acids. V dropped 3 bases and J dropped 0 bases, with 9 bases sitting between them. The CDR3 sequence: CAISDGGLSGNTIYF. CDR3 coding DNA: TGTGCCATCAGTGACGGGGGGCTCTCTGGAAACACCATATATTTT.

V gene TRBV9 combines with J gene TRBJ1-6; D remains ambiguous. Looked up from germline, CDR1 is SGDLS and CDR2 is YYNGEE. The CDR3 contains 17 residues. V was cut by 0 bases and J by 5 bases, with 15 bases left in between. CDR3 coding DNA: TGTGCCAGCAGCGTAGGAGGTCGGCAGATTGATAATTCACCCCTCCACTTT. This encodes CASSVGGRQIDNSPLHF.

This clone has only a few counts. The chain recombines TRBV19 with TRBJ2-5; TRBD1 might be the D (5 bases). The CDR3 has 14 amino acids. CDR1 and CDR2 from the germline V gene are LNHDA and SQIVND (reference sequence). Trimming removed 5 bases at V and 5 bases at J, with 15 bases between. The CDR3 loop reads CASSLDTGEETQYF. Written as DNA, the CDR3 is TGTGCCAGTAGTTTGGACACCGGAGAGGAGACCCAGTACTTC.

To note about this clone: At one end, the junction sequence differs from germline, possibly due to a read error. V and J are TRBV2 and TRBJ2-2; a possible D gene is TRBD2 (5 bases). CDR1 and CDR2 from the germline V gene are SNHLY and FYNNEI. This CDR3 is 13 amino acids long. The CDR3 DNA reads TGCGCCAGCAGTGATCCGAACACCGGGAAGCTGTTTTTT. Residues: CASSDPNTGKLFF.

The chain employs TRBV5-4 and TRBJ1-1; D might be TRBD1 (6 bases). The V end lost 3 bases, the J end lost 1 base, and 13 bases lay between the germline ends. This CDR3 contains 15 residues. CDR1 is SGHNT and CDR2 is YYREEE in the germline V gene (reference sequence). CDR3 coding DNA: TGTGCCAGCAGCTCATTACAGGGTTCGAACACTGAAGCTTTCTTT. Protein: CASSSLQGSNTEAFF.

The V call is TRBV19, the J call TRBJ1-2; the match to TRBD1 covers 10 bases. This CDR3 is 15 amino acids long. Per the germline V gene, CDR1 is LNHDA and CDR2 is SQIVND (reference sequence). V was pared by 4 bases and J by 4 bases, with 6 bases of the junction left unmatched. CDR3 coding DNA: TGTGCCAGTAGTACCCCGGGACAGGGGTCCTATGGCTACACCTTC. It codes for CASSTPGQGSYGYTF.

The chain is built from TRBV11-3 and TRBJ2-1, with D possibly being TRBD1 (5 bases). This CDR3 has 16 amino acids. V was cut by 0 bases and J by 5 bases, with 14 bases left in between. Germline values: CDR1 SGHNT, CDR2 YENEEA. The CDR3 nucleotides are TGTGCCAGCAGCTTAGATAGCTTTCAAGGGGACAATGAGCAGTTCTTC. Its translation is CASSLDSFQGDNEQFF.

This clone was recorded many times. This chain links TRBV24-1 with TRBJ2-3; 8 bases map to TRBD1. The CDR3 loop spans 16 amino acids. Trimming at V came to 4 bases and at J to 3 bases, leaving 8 bases not matched to a gene. Germline V gene lookup returns CDR1 KGHDR and CDR2 SFDVKD. The CDR3 sequence is CATSDPGQDGTDTQYF. For the CDR3, the DNA is TGTGCCACCAGTGACCCGGGACAGGACGGGACAGATACGCAGTATTTT.

V usage is TRBV10-3 and J usage is TRBJ2-3; 8 bases fit TRBD2. V lost 0 bases and J lost 0; bases outside the gene matches: 2. The V gene's germline CDR1 is ENHRY and CDR2 SYGVKD. The CDR3 sequence is 16 residues long. CDR3 loop: CAISESRGGSTDTQYF. CDR3 in DNA: TGTGCCATCAGTGAGTCACGGGGGGGTAGCACAGATACGCAGTATTTT.

V usage is TRBV28 and J usage is TRBJ1-6; TRBD1 is a possible D gene (6 bases). In germline, CDR1 is MDHEN, CDR2 SYDVKM. Between the trimmed V and J ends, which lost 3 bases and 2 bases, there was a span of 17 bases. This CDR3 has 18 amino acids. CDR3 DNA: TGTGCCAGCAGTTTCATTCACAGGGAACCACCCTATAATTCACCCCTCCACTTT. Translation: CASSFIHREPPYNSPLHF.

The V call is TRBV5-1, the J call TRBJ1-1, with 9 bases fitting TRBD1. The CDR3 loop spans 15 amino acids. Losses at the gene ends were 4 bases for V and 2 bases for J; bases not matched to a gene: 6. CDR1 is SGHRS, CDR2 YFSETQ, per germline. The CDR3: CASSRTGDGNTEAFF. The CDR3 DNA sequence: TGCGCCAGCAGCAGGACAGGGGACGGAAACACTGAAGCTTTCTTT.

This clone was counted many times. For the CDR3, the DNA is TGTGCCAGCGGACAGCTTTATTTATCCCCTCAGAACTATGGCTACACCTTC. Its translation: CASGQLYLSPQNYGYTF. V is TRBV27 and J is TRBJ1-2; the D gene is possibly TRBD1 (6 bases). Trimming took 8 bases from V and 2 from J, leaving 24 bases between them. CDR3 length: 17 amino acids. Germline V CDR1 and CDR2: MNHEY, SMNVEV (reference sequence).